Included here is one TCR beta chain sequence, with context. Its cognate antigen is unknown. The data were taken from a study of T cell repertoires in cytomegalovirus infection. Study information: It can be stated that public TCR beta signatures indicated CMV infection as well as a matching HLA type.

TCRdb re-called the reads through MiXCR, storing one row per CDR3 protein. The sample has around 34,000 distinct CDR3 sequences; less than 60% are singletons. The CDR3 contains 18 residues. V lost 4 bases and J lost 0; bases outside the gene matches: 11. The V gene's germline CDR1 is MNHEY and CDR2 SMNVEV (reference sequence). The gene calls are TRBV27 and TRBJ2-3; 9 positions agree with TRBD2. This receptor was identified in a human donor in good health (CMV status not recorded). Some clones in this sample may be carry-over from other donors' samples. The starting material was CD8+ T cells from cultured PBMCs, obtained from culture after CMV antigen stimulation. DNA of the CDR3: TGTGCCAGCAGTTCCGTCGCGAGACTAGCGGTTAGCACAGATACGCAGTATTTT. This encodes CASSSVARLAVSTDTQYF.